The TCR beta chain described here comes from a study of blood T cells in healthy people across ages. The use of a sample-barcoded 5' primer and a J-beta primer mix characterized a second PCR of roughly 6 to 11 cycles. A single record per CDR3 protein comes from TCRdb applying MiXCR to the 5' RACE reads. The sample includes hundreds of thousands of distinct CDR3 sequences, about 26% of them seen just once. This clonotype was recorded a few times. At one boundary the junction diverges from the germline segment, which might be a read error. Germline V gives CDR1 LGHNA, CDR2 YNFKEQ. The length of the CDR3 is 16 residues. The sample was also reused in another study, on T cells of mothers and their children.

Material: blood. The chain links TRBV4-2 to TRBJ2-5; D might be TRBD1 (5 bases). The receptor was isolated from a boy younger than 18 in good health. The DNA of the CDR3 is TGTGCCGGCAGCCAAGACCGGGCAGGGCGGCAAGAGACCCAGTACTTC. As protein: CAGSQDRAGRQETQYF.